The present entry profiles one TCR beta chain with its context. Other DNA sequences in the sample encode the same CDR3. These data come from a study of shared clonotypes between healthy human individuals. The germline CDR1 and CDR2 sequences are MNHEY and SMNVEV (reference sequence). Deletions cut 5 bases from V and 2 bases from J, with 10 bases between. There are 14 residues in the CDR3. TCRdb keeps only in-frame clones here, not all; method: immunoSEQ multiplex PCR. The table includes about 2,200,000 clones, approximately 94% detected once. The naive CD8 population came from CD45RO-negative cells selected for CCR7, without terminally differentiated effector memory CD45RA+ cells. Study donors comprised healthy, HIV-negative adults devoid of recent acute infection or vaccination. Among the donors, all were Caucasian adults who lived in Nashville, Tennessee.

Source material: naive CD8+ T cells from PBMCs. The chain combines TRBV27 with TRBJ2-1; possibly TRBD2 for D (5 bases). This clonotype was sampled from a man between 18 and 35 years old in good health. Some clones in this sample may be carry-over from other donors' samples. The CDR3 nucleotides are TGTGCCAGCAGTACGAGCGGCGCCTACAATGAGCAGTTCTTC. Translating it yields CASSTSGAYNEQFF.